A single sample is the source of the 30 T cell receptor beta chains below, sequenced in a study of blood T cell repertoires in COVID-19. Assay used: immunoSEQ multiplex PCR; TCRdb lists only in-frame clones, some missing. The repertoire includes 100,000 to 150,000 clones, approximately 80% of them detected once, and about 40% sits in the top ten. The sequenced sample was peripheral blood. The receptors originated from a man aged 40-55 years with active or convalescent COVID-19.

Written as DNA, the CDR3 is TGTGCCAGCTCACCAGAGCTGGACAGGGGCTCTCCGAGGCTGTTTTTT. Translating it yields CASSPELDRGSPRLFF. V gene TRBV18 combines with J gene TRBJ1-4, with TRBD1 matching 9 bases. The V segment lost 2 bases and the J segment 14 bases; nucleotides outside the gene matches: 15. Per germline, CDR1 KGHSH and CDR2 LQKENI. There are 16 residues in the CDR3.

The chain joins TRBV5-1 to TRBJ1-5; perhaps TRBD1 as D (6 bases). This CDR3 region has 14 residues. Germline V gene data show CDR1 as SGHRS and CDR2 as YFSETQ. Trimming pared 3 bases from V and 7 bases from J, leaving 14 bases between. CDR3 bases: TGCGCCAGCAGCTCGACAGGTAACGGGCAGCCCCAGCATTTT. It translates to CASSSTGNGQPQHF. The variable domain in full, completed from reference TRBV5-1 and TRBJ1-5, reads KAGVTQTPRYLIKTRGQQVTLSCSPISGHRSVSWYQQTPGQGLQFLFEYFSETQRNKGNFPGRFSGRQFSNSRSEMNVSTLELGDSALYLCASSSTGNGQPQHFGDGTRLSIL.

The V gene is TRBV11-3, the J gene TRBJ1-6; D possibly corresponds to TRBD1 (5 bases). The V end was cut by 5 bases, the J end by 9 bases, with 17 bases between. The CDR3 extends over 15 amino acids. The germline V gene encodes CDR1 SGHNT and CDR2 YENEEA. The CDR3 is CASSATRAGGSPLHF. The CDR3 region has the DNA TGTGCCAGCAGCGCGACAAGGGCCGGGGGTTCACCCCTCCACTTT.

The DNA of the CDR3 is TGCGCCAGCAGCCAAGATCGAGGGATTCGGGAAGCTTTCTTT. Translation gives CASSQDRGIREAFF. The chain recombines TRBV4-1 with TRBJ1-1; no clear D gene. This CDR3 comprises 14 residues. V shed 0 bases and J shed 8 bases, with 13 bases lying between them. The germline V gene has CDR1 MGHRA and CDR2 YSYEKL.

The rearrangement links TRBV6-6 to TRBJ2-7; TRBD2 might be the D (6 bases). V was clipped by 4 bases and J by 5 bases, with 15 bases between them. This CDR3 has 14 residues. Per the germline V gene, CDR1 is MNHNY and CDR2 is SVGAGI (reference sequence). The CDR3 DNA is TGTGCCAGCAGTTCAGTGGGGGGATTGAACGAGCAGTACTTC. It is translated as CASSSVGGLNEQYF.

The J gene is TRBJ2-1, the V gene TRBV7-3; 9 nucleotides agree with TRBD2. This CDR3 is built from 17 residues. Germline values: CDR1 SGHTA, CDR2 FQGTGA. Trimming at V came to 5 bases and at J to 0 bases, leaving 8 bases not matched to a gene. The CDR3 DNA sequence: TGTGCCAGCAGCAAAGGGGCGGGAGGGCCCTCCTACAATGAGCAGTTCTTC. Translated: CASSKGAGGPSYNEQFF.

The gene calls are TRBV7-6 and TRBJ1-4, with a possible D match to TRBD1 (5 bases). The CDR3 length is 16 residues. V was pared by 1 base and J by 8 bases, with 17 bases between. Per germline, CDR1 SGHVS and CDR2 FNYEAQ. DNA for the CDR3: TGTGCCAGCAGCTTAGAAAAGGGGCCCCGGGAGGAAAAACTGTTTTTT. Translated: CASSLEKGPREEKLFF.

V and J are TRBV7-5 and TRBJ1-2; the table assigns TRBD1, which was not confirmed against the DNA. TRBV7-5 is reported as a pseudogene. This CDR3 contains 19 residues. CDR3 amino acids: CVRSLETGVPGQKCYGYTF. As DNA, the CDR3 is TGTGTCAGAAGCTTAGAAACAGGAGTCCCGGGCCAGAAGTGCTATGGCTACACCTTC.

This clone was detected only a few times. The rearrangement uses TRBV24-1 and TRBJ1-3; D perhaps matches TRBD1 (5 bases). V was pared by 7 bases and J by 6 bases, with 12 bases between. The CDR3 loop spans 13 amino acids. Germline CDR1 KGHDR, CDR2 SFDVKD. CDR3 residues: CATSQGHENTIYF. CDR3 coding DNA: TGTGCCACCAGCCAGGGTCACGAAAACACCATATATTTT.

The J gene is TRBJ1-2, the V gene TRBV7-2; 9 nucleotides line up with TRBD1. The CDR3 loop spans 15 amino acids. Germline-derived CDR1 and CDR2 are SGHTA and FQGNSA. V lost 6 bases, J lost 4 bases, and 9 bases stayed unmatched. The CDR3 region is CASSPWTGASYGYTF. The CDR3 DNA is TGTGCCAGCAGTCCCTGGACAGGGGCCAGCTATGGCTACACCTTC. Looking up the rest from reference TRBV7-2 and TRBJ1-2 gives the full variable domain: GAGVSQSPSNKVTEKGKDVELRCDPISGHTALYWYRQSLGQGLEFLIYFQGNSAPDKSGLPSDRFSAERTGGSVSTLTIQRTQQEDSAVYLCASSPWTGASYGYTFGSGTRLTVV.

V is TRBV6-5 and J is TRBJ2-7; weak D call: TRBD2 (7 bases). Germline assignment: CDR1 MNHEY and CDR2 SVGAGI. The CDR3 runs 15 residues. Trimming cost V 6 bases and J 2 bases, with 17 bases left between them. The CDR3 sequence is CASSRDWGGPYEQYF. The DNA for the CDR3 is TGTGCCAGCAGCCGGGACTGGGGGGGGCCCTACGAGCAGTACTTC.

The chain combines TRBV23-1 with TRBJ1-2; 10 nucleotides line up with TRBD1. TRBV23-1 is an ORF, and what it does is uncertain. V was clipped by 11 bases and J by 6 bases; unmatched bases: 6. This CDR3 spans 12 amino acids. The CDR3 DNA follows: TGCGCCCCAAGGACAGGGGGGAATGGCTACACCTTC. Translated: CAPRTGGNGYTF.

This rearrangement joins TRBV6-5 to TRBJ1-5, with D possibly matching TRBD1 (6 bases). V lost 6 bases to trimming and J lost 2 bases, with 11 bases between them. The V gene's germline CDR1 is MNHEY and CDR2 SVGAGI. The CDR3 totals 14 residues. The CDR3 DNA follows: TGTGCCAGCAGCACAAACAGGGGCAATCAGCCCCAGCATTTT. Its protein is CASSTNRGNQPQHF.

The rearrangement joins TRBV27 to TRBJ2-7; TRBD2 matches at 8 bases. Germline lookup yields CDR1 MNHEY and CDR2 SMNVEV (reference sequence). V was clipped by 6 bases and J by 4 bases; unmatched bases: 2. The CDR3 is made up of 12 amino acids. Written as DNA, the CDR3 is TGTGCCAGCAGCCCGGGAGGGTACGAGCAGTACTTC. Residues: CASSPGGYEQYF.

The V and J genes are TRBV12-3 or TRBV12-4 and TRBJ1-1; no clear D gene. The CDR3 spans 13 residues. V was shortened by 0 bases and J by 3 bases, with 5 bases between the two germline ends. CDR3: CASSLAPDTEAFF. The CDR3 region has the DNA TGTGCCAGCAGTTTAGCTCCAGACACTGAAGCTTTCTTT.

V and J are TRBV24-1 and TRBJ2-7; 13 nucleotides align to TRBD2. Trimming removed 5 bases from V and 5 bases from J; junction bases left unmatched: 11. Germline V lookup: CDR1 KGHDR, CDR2 SFDVKD. The CDR3 is 17 residues long. The CDR3 coding sequence is TGTGCCACCAGTGCCGGAACTAGCGGGGGGGCATGGAACGAGCAGTACTTC. Amino acid sequence: CATSAGTSGGAWNEQYF.

In this sample, this clone turned up once. The chain joins TRBV28 to TRBJ1-4; 9 bases agree with TRBD1. The ends lost 6 bases at V and 10 bases at J; junction bases unmatched: 15. This CDR3 is built from 16 residues. The germline CDR1 and CDR2 sequences are MDHEN and SYDVKM. The CDR3 sequence is CASRIPGQGNLGKLFF. The CDR3 nucleotides read TGTGCCAGCAGAATCCCGGGACAGGGTAACCTAGGAAAACTGTTTTTT.

The rearrangement links TRBV9 to TRBJ2-5; tentative D call: TRBD1 (5 bases). The CDR3 sequence is 14 residues long. Trimming left V 4 bases short and J 2 bases short, with 12 bases between. The germline CDR1 and CDR2 sequences are SGDLS and YYNGEE. CDR3 sequence reads: CASSFRQTQETQYF. CDR3 coding DNA: TGTGCCAGCAGCTTCCGACAGACTCAAGAGACCCAGTACTTC.

This sequence joins TRBV5-4 and TRBJ2-7; the D is unclear. Looked up from germline, CDR1 is SGHNT and CDR2 is YYREEE (reference sequence). The CDR3 is 14 residues long. The V end was cut by 0 bases, the J end by 2 bases, with 9 bases between. The CDR3 loop is CASSLELAAYEQYF. CDR3 in DNA: TGTGCCAGCAGCTTGGAGTTAGCAGCCTACGAGCAGTACTTC. The full variable domain, in which reference TRBV5-4 and TRBJ2-7 provide the parts outside the CDR3, is ETGVTQSPTHLIKTRGQQVTLRCSSQSGHNTVSWYQQALGQGPQFIFQYYREEENGRGNFPPRFSGLQFPNYSSELNVNALELDDSALYLCASSLELAAYEQYFGPGTRLTVT.

V gene TRBV11-1 combines with J gene TRBJ2-1; the D is unclear. Looked up from germline, CDR1 is SGHAT and CDR2 is FQDESV (reference sequence). Between the trimmed V and J ends, which lost 3 bases and 4 bases, there was a span of 7 bases. The CDR3 has 13 residues. The CDR3 reads CASSFSTYNEQFF. CDR3 DNA: TGTGCCAGCAGCTTCTCCACTTACAATGAGCAGTTCTTC.

This clone is a singleton in its sample. The chain employs TRBV5-4 and TRBJ2-1; 8 nucleotides agree with TRBD1. The CDR3 totals 14 residues. CDR1 and CDR2 (germline): SGHNT, YYREEE (reference sequence). V lost 4 bases to trimming and J lost 8 bases; unmatched junction nucleotides: 8. CDR3 loop: CASSPRGRGYEQFF. CDR3 nucleotide sequence: TGTGCCAGCAGCCCCAGGGGGCGAGGATATGAGCAGTTCTTC.

V gene TRBV27 combines with J gene TRBJ2-2; the match to TRBD2 covers 9 bases. CDR1 is MNHEY, CDR2 SMNVEV, per germline (reference sequence). This CDR3 is built from 19 residues. With V trimmed by 4 bases and J by 9 bases, 21 bases remained unmatched. The CDR3 sequence is CASSSGTPRALAGPRELFF. The DNA of the CDR3 is TGTGCCAGCAGTTCCGGGACCCCCCGGGCACTAGCGGGCCCTCGGGAGCTGTTTTTT.

The rearrangement uses TRBV30 and TRBJ1-4, with 7 nucleotides matching TRBD1. The CDR3 totals 15 residues. Per germline, CDR1 GTSNPN and CDR2 SVGIG (reference sequence). Trimming at V came to 0 bases and at J to 5 bases, leaving 6 bases not matched to a gene. CDR3 nucleotide sequence: TGTGCCTGGAGTGTAGGCGCAGGGGGGAATGAAAAACTGTTTTTT. Residues: CAWSVGAGGNEKLFF.

The chain joins TRBV2 to TRBJ1-1; 7 nucleotides line up with TRBD1. V dropped 6 bases and J dropped 4; count of bases not matched to a gene: 5. The CDR3 covers 13 residues. Per the germline V gene, CDR1 is SNHLY and CDR2 is FYNNEI. The CDR3 DNA is TGTGCCAGCAGGTACAGGGGTGGCACTGAAGCTTTCTTT. Its translation is CASRYRGGTEAFF.

V and J are TRBV5-6 and TRBJ2-3, with TRBD2 matching 7 bases. Germline CDR1 reads SGHDT; CDR2 reads YYEEEE. The CDR3 consists of 18 residues. V dropped 3 bases and J dropped 2; count of bases not matched to a gene: 15. CDR3 sequence: CASSSPKREGYFTDTQYF. Here the CDR3 DNA reads TGTGCCAGCAGCTCCCCGAAGAGGGAGGGTTACTTCACAGATACGCAGTATTTT.

The chain joins TRBV19 to TRBJ1-1, with unresolved D. The CDR3 spans 14 residues. Germline CDR1 is LNHDA and CDR2 is SQIVND (reference sequence). Trimming took 2 bases from V and 1 from J, leaving 8 bases between them. The CDR3 is CASSINSGNTEAFF. The DNA of the CDR3 is TGTGCCAGTAGTATAAATTCGGGGAACACTGAAGCTTTCTTT.

This clone was counted a single time. The chain joins TRBV5-1 to TRBJ2-3; 8 positions agree with TRBD2. The ends lost 0 bases at V and 2 bases at J; junction bases unmatched: 8. CDR3 length equals 17 residues. Germline lookup yields CDR1 SGHRS and CDR2 YFSETQ. The CDR3 nucleotides are TGCGCCAGCAGCTTGGTGGAGCGGGGGCCGTCCACAGATACGCAGTATTTT. Translation: CASSLVERGPSTDTQYF.

This clone was seen more than once but under ten times. This sequence joins TRBV3-1 (or the pseudogene TRBV3-2) and TRBJ1-6; 8 positions match TRBD1. The germline gives CDR1 LGHDT, CDR2 YNNKEL (reference sequence). This CDR3 comprises 13 residues. With 7 bases clipped from V and 7 bases from J, the junction kept 3 bases outside the gene matches. This CDR3 reads CASMGQANSPLHF. The CDR3 DNA follows: TGTGCCAGCATGGGACAGGCGAATTCACCCCTCCACTTT.

The gene calls are TRBV29-1 and TRBJ2-3, with a weak D call TRBD2 (5 bases). CDR3 length: 10 residues. The V end lost 3 bases, the J end lost 10 bases, and 8 bases lay between the germline ends. Germline-derived CDR1 and CDR2 are SQVTM and ANQGSEA. The CDR3 DNA sequence: TGCAGCGTTGACGGGGTCCCGCAGTATTTT. This codes for CSVDGVPQYF.

This chain uses TRBV19 with TRBJ1-2; maybe TRBD1 (6 bases). This CDR3 is built from 13 residues. Trimming took 5 bases from V and 3 from J, leaving 10 bases between them. Germline V lookup: CDR1 LNHDA, CDR2 SQIVND (reference sequence). CDR3 sequence reads: CASSDHRDYGYTF. In nucleotides, the CDR3 is TGTGCCAGTAGTGACCACAGGGACTATGGCTACACCTTC.